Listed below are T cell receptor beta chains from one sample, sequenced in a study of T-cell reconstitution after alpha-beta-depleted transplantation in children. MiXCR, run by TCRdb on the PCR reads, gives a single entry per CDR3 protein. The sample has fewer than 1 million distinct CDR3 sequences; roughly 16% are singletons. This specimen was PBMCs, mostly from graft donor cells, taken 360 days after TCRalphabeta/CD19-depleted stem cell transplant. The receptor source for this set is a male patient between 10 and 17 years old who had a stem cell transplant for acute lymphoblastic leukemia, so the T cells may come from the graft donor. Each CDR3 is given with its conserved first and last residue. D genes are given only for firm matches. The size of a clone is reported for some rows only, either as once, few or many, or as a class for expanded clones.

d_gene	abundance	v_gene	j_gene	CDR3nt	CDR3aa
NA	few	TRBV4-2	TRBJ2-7	TGTGCCAGCAGCCAAGATCTAGGTTACCCGAACGACGAGCAGTACTTC	CASSQDLGYPNDEQYF
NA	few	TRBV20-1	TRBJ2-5	TGCAGTGCTAGAGATCGGGGGAATGGGGGGCGCAGGGAGACCCAGTACTTC	CSARDRGNGGRRETQYF
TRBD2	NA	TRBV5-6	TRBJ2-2	TGTGCCAGCAACCCACTAGCGGGAGATGACACCGGGGAGCTGTTTTTT	CASNPLAGDDTGELFF
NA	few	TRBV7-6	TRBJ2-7	TGTGCCAGCAGCTTAGAACAGGTTTCCTACGAGCAGTACTTC	CASSLEQVSYEQYF
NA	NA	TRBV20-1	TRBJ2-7	TGCAGTGCTAGAGATAGTGTCCGCGAGCAGTACTTC	CSARDSVREQYF
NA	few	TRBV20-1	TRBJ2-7	TGCAGTGCCCAGCGAAACGAGCAGTACTTC	CSAQRNEQYF
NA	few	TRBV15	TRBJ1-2	TGTGCCACCAGCAGAGGTTCCTTTAACGACGGCTACACCTTC	CATSRGSFNDGYTF
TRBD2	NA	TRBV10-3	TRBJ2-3	TGTGCCATCAGTCCGGGACTAGCGACAGATACGCAGTATTTT	CAISPGLATDTQYF
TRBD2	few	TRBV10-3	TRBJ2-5	TGTGCCATCAGTGATGCGGGAGGTCATCAAGAGACCCAGTACTTC	CAISDAGGHQETQYF
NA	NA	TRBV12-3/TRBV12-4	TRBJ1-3	TGTGCCAGCAGTTTAAGGACGGTCTCTGGAAACACCATATATTTT	CASSLRTVSGNTIYF
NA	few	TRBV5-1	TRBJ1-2	TGCGCCAGCACCGTAGGTCAGGACTATGGCTACACCTTC	CASTVGQDYGYTF
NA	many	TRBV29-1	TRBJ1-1	TGCAGCGTTGTCGCCCTTGAAGCTTTCTTT	CSVVALEAFF
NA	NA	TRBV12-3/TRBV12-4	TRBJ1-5	TGTGCCAGCAGTTTATACCCCCCTAGGCAGGGAGATCAGCCCCAGCATTTT	CASSLYPPRQGDQPQHF
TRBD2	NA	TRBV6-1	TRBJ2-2	TGTGCCAGCAGTCCCCGGGACAGGGGACTAGCGGGGACCACCGGGGAGCTGTTTTTT	CASSPRDRGLAGTTGELFF
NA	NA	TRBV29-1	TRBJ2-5	TGCAGCGTTGCTGGGCCGAGACAAGAGACCCAGTACTTC	CSVAGPRQETQYF
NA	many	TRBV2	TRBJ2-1	TGTGCCAGCAGTGATCTAAGCGCTAGCAATGAGCAGTTCTTC	CASSDLSASNEQFF
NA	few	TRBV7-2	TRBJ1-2	TGTGCCAGCAGCTTAGAGCCGGGACCCTATGGCTACACCTTC	CASSLEPGPYGYTF
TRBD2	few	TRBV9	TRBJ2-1	TGTGCCAGCAGCTTCGCTTCCGGGACTAGCGATGAGCAGTTCTTC	CASSFASGTSDEQFF
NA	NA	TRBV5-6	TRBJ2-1	TGTGCCAGCAGACACGGAGGGGGAAGGAATGAGCAGTTCTTC	CASRHGGGRNEQFF
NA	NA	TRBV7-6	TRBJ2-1	TGTGCCAGCAGCTTAGCGCCCCTAGGGGGAGGGCGTGGTGAGCAGTTCTTC	CASSLAPLGGGRGEQFF
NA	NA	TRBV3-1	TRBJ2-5	TGTGCCAGTCGGGGAAGGGGAACCCTACCCCAAGAGACCCAGTACTTC	CASRGRGTLPQETQYF
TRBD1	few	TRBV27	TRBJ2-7	TGTGCCAGCAGTTTAGACGGGACAGGGCGCGAGCAGTACTTC	CASSLDGTGREQYF
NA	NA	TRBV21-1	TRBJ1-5	TGTGCCAGCAGCAAAGACAGTTATCAGCCCCAGCATTTT	CASSKDSYQPQHF
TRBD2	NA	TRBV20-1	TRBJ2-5	TGCAGTGCCCCACCGGCGGGAGTGGCGGAGACCCAGTACTTC	CSAPPAGVAETQYF
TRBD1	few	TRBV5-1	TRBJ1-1	TGCGCCAGCAGCTTGTTTGGGACAGGGGGCACTGAAGCTTTCTTT	CASSLFGTGGTEAFF
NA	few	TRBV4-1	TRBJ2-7	TGCGCCAGCAGCCATGAAGCCAGGCTATTCTACGAGCAGTACTTC	CASSHEARLFYEQYF
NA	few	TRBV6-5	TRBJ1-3	TGTGCCAGCAGTTGGACCGCCCGCAGCTCTGGAAACACCATATATTTT	CASSWTARSSGNTIYF
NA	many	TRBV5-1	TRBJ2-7	TGCGCCAGCAGCTTGTCCGGGACGGGCTACGAGCAGTACTTC	CASSLSGTGYEQYF
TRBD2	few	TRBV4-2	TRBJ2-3	TGTGCCAGCAGCGAAGAGGAGCTAGCGGGAGAACCGAATACGCAGTATTTT	CASSEEELAGEPNTQYF
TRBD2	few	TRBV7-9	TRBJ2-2	TGTGCCAGCAGCTTTGGAATAGCGGGAGGGCCGGACGGGGAGCTGTTTTTT	CASSFGIAGGPDGELFF
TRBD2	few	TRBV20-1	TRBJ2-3	TGCAGTGCTAGGGGATGGACTAGCGGGAATCCAGATACGCAGTATTTT	CSARGWTSGNPDTQYF
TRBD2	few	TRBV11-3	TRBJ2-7	TGTGCCAGCAGCTCTTGGGGACTAGCAGGGGACGAGCAGTACTTC	CASSSWGLAGDEQYF
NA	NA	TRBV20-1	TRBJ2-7	TGCAGTGCTACTGACATCTCCTACGAGCAGTACTTC	CSATDISYEQYF
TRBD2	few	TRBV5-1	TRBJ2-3	TGCGCCAGCAGCCGAATAGGCCAAGCGGGAAACACAGATACGCAGTATTTT	CASSRIGQAGNTDTQYF
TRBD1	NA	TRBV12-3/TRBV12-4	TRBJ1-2	TGTGCCAGCAGGCGGACAGGGCTTGGCTACACCTTC	CASRRTGLGYTF
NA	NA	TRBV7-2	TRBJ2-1	TGTGCCACCCTGACAGGACAACCTGGCCCGCTAAATGAGCAGTTCTTC	CATLTGQPGPLNEQFF
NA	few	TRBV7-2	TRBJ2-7	TGTGCCAGCAGGGGTCGGGAGTCAAGGGAGCAGTACTTC	CASRGRESREQYF
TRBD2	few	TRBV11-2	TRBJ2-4	TGTGCCAGCAGCTTAGATGCTAGCGGGAGGGTGGTCATTCAGTACTTC	CASSLDASGRVVIQYF
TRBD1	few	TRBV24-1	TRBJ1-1	TGTGCCACCAGGAGGGACAGGGGGCCCGTTAGCACTGAAGCTTTCTTT	CATRRDRGPVSTEAFF
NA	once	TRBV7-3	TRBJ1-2	TGTGCCAGCAGCTTAACGGCACAGGGAGGCGGCTACACCTTC	CASSLTAQGGGYTF
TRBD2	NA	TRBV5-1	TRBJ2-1	TGCGCCAGCAGCTGGGAGGGAGGCCCGCTCTACAATGAGCAGTTCTTC	CASSWEGGPLYNEQFF
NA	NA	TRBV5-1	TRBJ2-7	TGCGCCAGCAGCTTGGTAGGGCAGTACGAGCAGTACTTC	CASSLVGQYEQYF
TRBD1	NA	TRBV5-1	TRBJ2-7	TGCGCCAGCAGCTTGCCCAGGGGGCGGACCGCCTACGAGCAGTACTTC	CASSLPRGRTAYEQYF
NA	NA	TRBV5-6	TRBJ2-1	TGTGCCAGCAGCTTGTGGGGAACTCACCCATACAATGAGCAGTTCTTC	CASSLWGTHPYNEQFF
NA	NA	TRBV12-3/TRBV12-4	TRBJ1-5	TGTGCCAGCACCGCTGAGTGGGGAAGCAATCAGCCCCAGCATTTT	CASTAEWGSNQPQHF
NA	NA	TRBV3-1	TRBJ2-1	TGTGCCAGCAGCCCCCCTTCTGAGCCTACTTACGATGAGCAGTTCTTC	CASSPPSEPTYDEQFF
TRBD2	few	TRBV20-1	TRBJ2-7	TGCAGTGCTTTTTCCGGGACTAGCGGACGCTACAGCTCCTACGAGCAGTACTTC	CSAFSGTSGRYSSYEQYF
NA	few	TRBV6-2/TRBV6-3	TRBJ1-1	TGTGCCAGCAGAACGAGTATCAGGGGCACTGAAGCTTTCTTT	CASRTSIRGTEAFF
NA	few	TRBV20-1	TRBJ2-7	TGCAGTGCTATAGCGACACATCCTCATTCCTCCTACGAGCAGTACTTC	CSAIATHPHSSYEQYF
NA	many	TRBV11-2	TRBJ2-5	TGTGCCAGCAGCTTTATTGAAGAGACCCAGTACTTC	CASSFIEETQYF
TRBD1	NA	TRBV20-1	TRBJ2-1	TGCAGTGCTAGAGATTCAGGACAGGCCAACGATGAGCAGTTCTTC	CSARDSGQANDEQFF
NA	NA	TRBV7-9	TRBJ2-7	TGTGCCAGCAGCGGATGGACAGAATCCTCCTACGAGCAGTACTTC	CASSGWTESSYEQYF